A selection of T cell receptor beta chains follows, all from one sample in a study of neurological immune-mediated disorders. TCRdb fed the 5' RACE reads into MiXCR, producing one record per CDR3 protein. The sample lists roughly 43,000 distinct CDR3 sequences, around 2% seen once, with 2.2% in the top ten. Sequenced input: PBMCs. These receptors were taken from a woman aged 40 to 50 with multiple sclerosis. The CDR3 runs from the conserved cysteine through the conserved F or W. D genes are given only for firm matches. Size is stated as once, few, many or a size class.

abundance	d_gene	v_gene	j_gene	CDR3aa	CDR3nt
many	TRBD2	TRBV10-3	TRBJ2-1	CAISELAGEDEQFF	TGTGCCATCAGTGAACTAGCGGGGGAGGATGAGCAGTTCTTC
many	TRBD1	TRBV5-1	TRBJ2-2	CASSPGQGRTGELFF	TGCGCCAGCAGCCCCGGACAGGGCAGGACCGGGGAGCTGTTTTTT
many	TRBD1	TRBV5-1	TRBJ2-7	CASSLADRGWYF	TGCGCCAGCAGCTTAGCCGACAGGGGTTGGTACTTC
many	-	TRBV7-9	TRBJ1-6	CASRGRGNSPLHF	TGTGCCAGCCGGGGAAGAGGGAATTCACCCCTCCACTTT
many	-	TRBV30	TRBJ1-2	CAWTPPGATDYGYTF	TGTGCCTGGACCCCCCCGGGGGCGACGGACTATGGCTACACCTTC
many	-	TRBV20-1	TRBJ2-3	CSARDRGWRTAGNIDTQYF	TGCAGTGCTAGAGATCGAGGTTGGAGGACGGCAGGGAACATAGATACGCAGTATTTT
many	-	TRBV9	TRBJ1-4	CASSFSAGPNEKLFF	TGTGCCAGCAGCTTCAGCGCTGGGCCTAATGAAAAACTGTTTTTT
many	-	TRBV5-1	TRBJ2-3	CASNVRESDTQYF	TGCGCCAGCAATGTCCGGGAGTCAGATACGCAGTATTTT
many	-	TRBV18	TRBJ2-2	CASSDQANTGELFF	TGTGCCAGCTCAGATCAAGCGAACACCGGGGAGCTGTTTTTT
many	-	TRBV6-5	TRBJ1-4	CASSYSGALHEKLFF	TGTGCCAGCAGTTACTCGGGGGCGCTTCACGAAAAACTGTTTTTT
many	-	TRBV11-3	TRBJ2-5	CASSPRTGRETQYF	TGTGCCAGCAGCCCCCGGACGGGGAGGGAGACCCAGTACTTC
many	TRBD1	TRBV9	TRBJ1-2	CASSETGGHGYTF	TGTGCCAGCAGCGAGACAGGGGGCCATGGCTACACCTTC
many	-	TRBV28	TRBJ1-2	CASSEDRYGYTF	TGTGCCAGCAGTGAGGACAGATATGGCTACACCTTC
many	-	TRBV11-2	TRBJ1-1	CASSFRGATEAFF	TGTGCCAGCAGCTTCCGGGGGGCCACTGAAGCTTTCTTT
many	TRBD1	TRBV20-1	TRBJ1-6	CSARVGQVLRPLHF	TGCAGTGCTAGAGTAGGACAGGTCCTCCGTCCCCTCCACTTT
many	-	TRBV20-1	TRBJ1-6	CSARVGGSSYNSPLHF	TGCAGTGCTAGAGTGGGCGGGAGCTCCTATAATTCACCCCTCCACTTT
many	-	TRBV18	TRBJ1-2	CASSPDRLLSYGYTF	TGTGCCAGCTCACCGGATAGACTGCTATCCTATGGCTACACCTTC
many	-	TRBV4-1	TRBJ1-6	CASSQEGGAPSNSPLHF	TGCGCCAGCAGCCAAGAAGGAGGGGCGCCGAGCAATTCACCCCTCCACTTT
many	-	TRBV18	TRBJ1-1	CASSPGTQGLLFTEAFF	TGTGCCAGCTCACCGGGGACTCAGGGTCTTCTTTTTACTGAAGCTTTCTTT
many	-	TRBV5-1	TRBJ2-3	CASSITPEFTDTQYF	TGCGCCAGCAGCATTACACCCGAGTTCACAGATACGCAGTATTTT
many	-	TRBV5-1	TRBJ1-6	CASSLNGVGGNSPLNF	TGCGCCAGCAGCTTGAACGGGGTCGGTGGTAATTCACCCCTCAACTTT
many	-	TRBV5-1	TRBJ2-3	CASSLDTDTQYF	TGTGCCAGCAGCCTGGACACAGATACGCAGTATTTT
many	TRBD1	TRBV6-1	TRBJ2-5	CASILQGAETQYF	TGTGCCAGCATCTTACAGGGGGCAGAGACCCAGTACTTC
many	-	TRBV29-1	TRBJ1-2	CSGDPIGGTYGYTF	TGCAGCGGTGATCCCATCGGGGGTACCTATGGCTACACCTTC
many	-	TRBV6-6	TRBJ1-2	CASNALPTSYTF	TGTGCCAGCAACGCCCTTCCGACCAGCTACACCTTC
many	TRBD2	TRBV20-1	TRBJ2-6	CSASLAGTGANVLTF	TGCAGTGCTTCACTAGCGGGGACCGGGGCCAACGTCCTGACTTTC
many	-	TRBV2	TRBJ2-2	CASSAGTPSLSNTGELFF	TGTGCCAGCAGCGCCGGGACACCCTCTTTATCGAACACCGGGGAGCTGTTTTTT
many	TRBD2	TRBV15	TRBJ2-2	CATSRYGGLRSTGELFF	TGTGCCACCAGCAGATACGGGGGACTAAGGAGCACCGGGGAGCTGTTTTTT
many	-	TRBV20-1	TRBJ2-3	CSAGSVASTDTQYF	TGCAGTGCTGGGTCCGTGGCTAGCACAGATACGCAGTATTTT
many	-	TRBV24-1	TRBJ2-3	CATSDSARFTDTQYF	TGTGCCACCAGTGATTCCGCAAGATTCACAGATACGCAGTATTTT
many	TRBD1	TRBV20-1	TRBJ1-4	CSARAPVDRDGEKLFF	TGCAGTGCTAGAGCTCCTGTTGACAGGGACGGCGAAAAACTGTTTTTT
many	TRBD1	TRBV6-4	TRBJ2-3	CASSEQGLGDTQYF	TGTGCCAGCAGTGAACAGGGGTTAGGAGATACGCAGTATTTT
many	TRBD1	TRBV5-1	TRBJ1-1	CASSPRQGRTEAFF	TGCGCCAGCAGCCCGCGACAGGGGAGGACTGAAGCTTTCTTT
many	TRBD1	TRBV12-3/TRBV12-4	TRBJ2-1	CASSLGQANEQFF	TGTGCCAGCAGCCTTGGACAGGCGAATGAGCAGTTCTTC
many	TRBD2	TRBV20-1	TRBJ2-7	CSARDSLAGYEQYF	TGCAGTGCTAGAGATTCACTAGCGGGGTACGAGCAGTACTTC
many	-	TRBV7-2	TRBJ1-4	CASSRDSLNEKLFF	TGTGCCAGCAGCCGAGACAGTCTCAATGAAAAACTGTTTTTT
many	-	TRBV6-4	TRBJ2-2	CASSGQFPSNTGELFF	TGTGCCAGCAGTGGCCAATTTCCTTCGAACACCGGGGAGCTGTTTTTT
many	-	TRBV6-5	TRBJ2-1	CASSAQPDGFSYNEQFF	TGTGCCAGCAGTGCCCAACCGGACGGCTTCTCCTACAATGAGCAGTTCTTC
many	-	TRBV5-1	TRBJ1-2	CASSLDRTESGYTF	TGCGCCAGCAGCTTGGATAGGACGGAAAGTGGCTACACCTTC
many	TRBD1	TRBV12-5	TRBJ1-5	CASGLTGGSQPQHF	TGTGCTAGTGGTTTGACAGGGGGGAGTCAGCCCCAGCATTTT
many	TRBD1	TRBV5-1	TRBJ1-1	CASSLEQGEAFF	TGCGCCAGCAGCTTGGAACAGGGGGAAGCTTTCTTT